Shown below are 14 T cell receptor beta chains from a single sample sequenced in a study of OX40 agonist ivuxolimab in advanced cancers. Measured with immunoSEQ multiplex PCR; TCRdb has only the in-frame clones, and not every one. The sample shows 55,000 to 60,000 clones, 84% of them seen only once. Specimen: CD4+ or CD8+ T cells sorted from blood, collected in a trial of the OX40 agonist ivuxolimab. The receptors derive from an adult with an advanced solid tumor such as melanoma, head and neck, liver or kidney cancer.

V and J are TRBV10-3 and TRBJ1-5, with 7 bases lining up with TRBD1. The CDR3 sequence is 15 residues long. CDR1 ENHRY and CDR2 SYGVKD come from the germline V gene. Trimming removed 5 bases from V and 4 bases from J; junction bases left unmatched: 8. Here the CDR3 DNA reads TGTGCCATCAGTCCCGGGACAGAAATTAATCAGCCCCAGCATTTT. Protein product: CAISPGTEINQPQHF.

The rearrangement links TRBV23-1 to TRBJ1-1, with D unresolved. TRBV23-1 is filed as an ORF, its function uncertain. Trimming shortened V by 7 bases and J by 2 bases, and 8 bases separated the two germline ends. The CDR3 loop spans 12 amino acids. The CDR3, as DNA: TGCGCCAGCACTCCCAGAAACACTGAAGCTTTCTTT. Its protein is CASTPRNTEAFF.

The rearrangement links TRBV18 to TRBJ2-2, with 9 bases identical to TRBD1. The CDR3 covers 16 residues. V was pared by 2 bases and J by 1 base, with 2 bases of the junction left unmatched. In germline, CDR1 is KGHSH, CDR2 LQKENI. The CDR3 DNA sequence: TGTGCCAGCTCACCAGTGACAGGGGGGAACACCGGGGAGCTGTTTTTT. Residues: CASSPVTGGNTGELFF.

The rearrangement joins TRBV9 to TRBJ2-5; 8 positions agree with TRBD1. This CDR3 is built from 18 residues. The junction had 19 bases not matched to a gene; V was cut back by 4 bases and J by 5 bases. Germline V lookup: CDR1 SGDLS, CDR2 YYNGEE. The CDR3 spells CASSPKGKNPGGWETQYF. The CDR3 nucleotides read TGTGCCAGCAGCCCTAAGGGGAAAAACCCAGGGGGCTGGGAGACCCAGTACTTC. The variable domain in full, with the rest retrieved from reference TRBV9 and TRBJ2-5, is DSGVTQTPKHLITATGQRVTLRCSPRSGDLSVYWYQQSLDQGLQFLIQYYNGEERAKGNILERFSAQQFPDLHSELNLSSLELGDSALYFCASSPKGKNPGGWETQYFGPGTRLLVL.

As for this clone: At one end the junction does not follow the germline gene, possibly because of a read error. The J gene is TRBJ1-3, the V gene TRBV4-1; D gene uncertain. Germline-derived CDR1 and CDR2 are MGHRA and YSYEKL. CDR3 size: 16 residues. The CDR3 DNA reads TGCGCCAGCAGCAAAGATTGGGATTTTTCTGGAAACACCATATATTTT. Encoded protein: CASSKDWDFSGNTIYF.

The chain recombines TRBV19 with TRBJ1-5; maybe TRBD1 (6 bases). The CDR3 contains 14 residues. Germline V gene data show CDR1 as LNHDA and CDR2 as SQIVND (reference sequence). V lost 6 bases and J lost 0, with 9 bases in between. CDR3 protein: CASRQGYSNQPQHF. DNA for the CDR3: TGTGCCAGTAGGCAGGGGTATAGCAATCAGCCCCAGCATTTT.

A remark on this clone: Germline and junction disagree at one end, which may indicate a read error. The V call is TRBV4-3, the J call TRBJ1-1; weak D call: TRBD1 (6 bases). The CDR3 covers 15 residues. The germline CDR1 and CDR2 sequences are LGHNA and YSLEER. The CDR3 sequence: CTSSQDFAGVTEAFF. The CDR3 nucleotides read TGCACCAGCAGCCAAGATTTTGCAGGGGTCACTGAAGCTTTCTTT.

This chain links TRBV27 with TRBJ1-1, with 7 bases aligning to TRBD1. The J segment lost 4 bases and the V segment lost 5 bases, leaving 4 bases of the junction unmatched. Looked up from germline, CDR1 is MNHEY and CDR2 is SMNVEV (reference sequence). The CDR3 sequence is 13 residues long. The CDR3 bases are TGTGCCAGCAGTCTCAGGGGGACCACTGAAGCTTTCTTT. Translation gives CASSLRGTTEAFF.

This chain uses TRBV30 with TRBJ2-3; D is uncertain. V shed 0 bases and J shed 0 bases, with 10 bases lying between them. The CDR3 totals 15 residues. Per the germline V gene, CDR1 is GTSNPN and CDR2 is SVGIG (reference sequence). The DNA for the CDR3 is TGTGCCTGGAGTGTGAGGCAGAGGAGCACAGATACGCAGTATTTT. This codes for CAWSVRQRSTDTQYF.

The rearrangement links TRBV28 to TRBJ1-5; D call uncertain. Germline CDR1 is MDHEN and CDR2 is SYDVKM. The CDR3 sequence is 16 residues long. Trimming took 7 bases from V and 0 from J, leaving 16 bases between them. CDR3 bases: TGTGCCAGCACCACTAGGCCGTTTTATAGCAATCAGCCCCAGCATTTT. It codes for CASTTRPFYSNQPQHF.

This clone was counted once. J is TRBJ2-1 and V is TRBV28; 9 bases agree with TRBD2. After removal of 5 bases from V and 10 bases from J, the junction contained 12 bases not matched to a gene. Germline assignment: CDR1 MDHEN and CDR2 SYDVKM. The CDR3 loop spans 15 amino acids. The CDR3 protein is CASSGEGAGGREQFF. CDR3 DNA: TGTGCCAGCAGTGGCGAAGGAGCGGGAGGTCGGGAGCAGTTCTTC.

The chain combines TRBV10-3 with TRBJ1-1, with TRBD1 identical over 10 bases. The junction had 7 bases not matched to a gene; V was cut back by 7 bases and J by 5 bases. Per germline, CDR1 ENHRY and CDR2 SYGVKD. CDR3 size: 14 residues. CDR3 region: CAIMGTGVGTEAFF. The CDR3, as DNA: TGTGCCATCATGGGGACAGGGGTGGGAACTGAAGCTTTCTTT.

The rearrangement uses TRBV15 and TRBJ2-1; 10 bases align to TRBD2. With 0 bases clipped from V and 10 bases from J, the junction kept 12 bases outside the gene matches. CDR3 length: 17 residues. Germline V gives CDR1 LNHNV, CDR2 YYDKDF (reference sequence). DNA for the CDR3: TGTGCCACCAGCAGAGATCGGGCTAGCGGGGGCCGCTCGGAGCAGTTCTTC. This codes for CATSRDRASGGRSEQFF.

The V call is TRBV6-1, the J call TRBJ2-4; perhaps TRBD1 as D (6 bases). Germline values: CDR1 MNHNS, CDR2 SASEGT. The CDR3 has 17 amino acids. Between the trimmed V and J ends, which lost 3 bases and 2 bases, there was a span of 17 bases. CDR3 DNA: TGTGCCAGCAGTGACCATTGGGGGCCCACCTCCAAAAACATTCAGTACTTC. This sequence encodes CASSDHWGPTSKNIQYF.